The sequence of this T cell receptor beta chain was determined in a study of blood T cell repertoires in COVID-19. The germline V gene has CDR1 SNHLY and CDR2 FYNNEI. The CDR3 extends over 15 amino acids. V was shortened by 6 bases and J by 4 bases, with 17 bases between the two germline ends. Original data processing: Estimated nucleated cell counts came from reference gene primer amplification. Profiled with immunoSEQ multiplex PCR; TCRdb holds only in-frame clones, not every one. V, J and clone size are those of that table, while D and trimming were read from the DNA. Of about 140,000 clones listed, 84% are singletons.

The sequenced sample was peripheral blood. The chain links TRBV2 to TRBJ2-3, with D unresolved. The TCR originated in a human donor in a cohort sampled during active COVID-19. CDR3: CASSTTPTVADTQYF. The CDR3 region has the DNA TGTGCCAGCAGCACCACCCCAACGGTCGCAGATACGCAGTATTTT.